Sequencing of this T cell receptor beta chain was carried out in a study of shared clonotypes between healthy human individuals. About this clone itself: What it recognizes is unknown.

General observations from the study: It was expected that sequencing depth would affect clonotype sharing among donors.

Each PCR replicate from the sorted subsets contained about 200 ng DNA, which is some 30,000 T cell genomes. Produced via immunoSEQ multiplex PCR; TCRdb's table is partial and in-frame only. The table shows about 2.5 million clones, with around 93% occurring only once. Each sample came from a Caucasian adult donor living in Nashville, Tennessee. Naive CD45RA+ and memory CD45RA-negative subsets were split from CD4+ cells. This TCR was sampled from a man aged 18 to 30 in good health. Some clones in this sample may be carry-over from other donors' samples. The material sequenced was naive CD4+ T cells from PBMCs. The subset was: CD45RA+ positively selected.

CDR3 coding DNA: TGTGCCAGCAGCGTAGTGGGGGGGTCTGGTGAAAAACTGTTTTTT. Translated: CASSVVGGSGEKLFF. The chain links TRBV9 to TRBJ1-4; a weak D match, TRBD1 (5 bases). CDR3 length equals 15 residues. Germline CDR1 and CDR2: SGDLS and YYNGEE. Trimming left V 0 bases short and J 7 bases short, with 13 bases between.